This is a list of T cell receptor beta chains from one sample in a study of shared clonotypes between healthy human individuals. TCRdb's copy holds only in-frame clones and misses some; the assay was immunoSEQ multiplex PCR. The sample lists 660,000 or so clones; roughly 95% were seen once. What was sequenced was naive CD8+ T cells sorted from blood. These receptors came from a woman in her twenties or thirties in good health. Each CDR3 is given with its conserved first and last residue. Fields, in order: D gene, V gene, J gene, clone size, CDR3 protein, CDR3 DNA. D genes are given only for firm matches. Some rows mark clone size as missing; the rest say once, few, many or name a class of expanded clone.

>TRBD1|TRBV30|TRBJ1-1|few
CAWSVPETGVTEAFF
TGTGCCTGGAGTGTACCTGAGACAGGGGTCACTGAAGCTTTCTTT
>NA|TRBV5-4|TRBJ2-2|NA
CASSWASGTTGELFF
TGTGCCAGCAGCTGGGCGTCGGGAACCACCGGGGAGCTGTTTTTT
>NA|TRBV29-1|TRBJ1-2|once
CSAGGYYGYTF
TGCAGCGCTGGGGGTTACTATGGCTACACCTTC
>TRBD2|TRBV7-9|TRBJ2-7|NA
CASSLSGRSHEQYF
TGTGCCAGCAGCCTAAGCGGGAGATCCCACGAGCAGTACTTC
>TRBD2|TRBV28|TRBJ2-1|NA
CASRERTSLNEQFF
TGTGCCAGCAGGGAAAGGACTAGCCTCAATGAGCAGTTCTTC
>NA|TRBV2|TRBJ1-4|NA
CASSEGVADNNEKLFF
TGTGCCAGCAGTGAAGGAGTTGCGGACAACAATGAAAAACTGTTTTTT
>NA|TRBV27|TRBJ2-1|NA
CASSLSASWGEQFF
TGTGCCAGCAGTTTATCGGCTAGCTGGGGTGAGCAGTTCTTC
>TRBD1|TRBV28|TRBJ2-3|NA
CASSPRDSGTDTQYF
TGTGCCAGCAGTCCCCGGGACAGTGGCACAGATACGCAGTATTTT
>TRBD1|TRBV19|TRBJ2-1|NA
CASSYGQGAYEQFF
TGTGCCAGTAGTTATGGACAGGGGGCGTATGAGCAGTTCTTC
>NA|TRBV27|TRBJ2-3|NA
CASSLAGVLSTDTQYF
TGTGCCAGCAGTTTAGCTGGGGTTCTTAGCACAGATACGCAGTATTTT
>NA|TRBV13|TRBJ2-1|NA
CASSLGRGQGSREQFF
TGTGCCAGCAGCTTAGGGCGAGGGCAGGGGAGTCGTGAGCAGTTCTTC
>NA|TRBV20-1|TRBJ2-7|NA
CSAREGGEQYF
TGCAGTGCTAGAGAAGGGGGCGAGCAGTACTTC
>NA|TRBV2|TRBJ2-7|NA
CASIHYGGTYEQYF
TGTGCCAGCATCCACTACGGGGGCACCTACGAGCAGTACTTC
>NA|TRBV20-1|TRBJ2-5|NA
CSARAVGTQYF
TGCAGTGCTAGAGCGGTAGGAACCCAGTACTTC
>NA|TRBV5-5|TRBJ2-1|NA
CASSLYSSNEQFF
TGTGCCAGCAGCTTGTACAGTTCCAATGAGCAGTTCTTC
>NA|TRBV28|TRBJ1-5|NA
CASSFGQFVMGNQPQHF
TGTGCCAGCAGTTTCGGACAGTTTGTCATGGGGAATCAGCCCCAGCATTTT
>NA|TRBV5-6|TRBJ1-5|NA
CASSLGGGWDQPQHF
TGTGCCAGCAGCCTTGGGGGGGGCTGGGATCAGCCCCAGCATTTT
>NA|TRBV28|TRBJ2-1|NA
CASSFRGANNEQFF
TGTGCCAGCAGTTTCAGGGGGGCTAACAATGAGCAGTTCTTC
>NA|TRBV27|TRBJ1-1|once
CASSLSGRHTNTEAFF
TGTGCCAGCAGTTTATCGGGGAGGCATACGAACACTGAAGCTTTCTTT
>NA|TRBV28|TRBJ1-2|NA
CASSPPRGKGYTF
TGTGCCAGCAGTCCCCCGAGGGGAAAGGGCTACACCTTC
>NA|TRBV5-6|TRBJ1-2|NA
CASSLMDSRYGYTF
TGTGCCAGCAGCTTGATGGACAGTAGATATGGCTACACCTTC
>NA|TRBV5-4|TRBJ1-2|NA
CASSTQDTPNYGYTF
TGTGCCAGCAGCACCCAGGACACCCCTAACTATGGCTACACCTTC
>NA|TRBV27|TRBJ2-7|NA
CASGTAYEQYF
TGTGCCAGCGGGACGGCCTACGAGCAGTACTTC
>TRBD1|TRBV10-3|TRBJ1-1|NA
CAISADRANTEAFF
TGTGCCATCAGCGCCGACAGGGCGAACACTGAAGCTTTCTTT
>NA|TRBV28|TRBJ1-1|NA
CASSFGRDEAFF
TGTGCCAGCAGTTTCGGGCGGGACGAAGCTTTCTTT
>NA|TRBV6-5|TRBJ2-7|NA
CASRATLYEQYF
TGTGCCAGCCGGGCAACCCTCTACGAGCAGTACTTC
>TRBD1|TRBV4-1|TRBJ2-7|NA
CASSHRDRYYEQYF
TGCGCCAGCAGCCACCGGGACAGGTACTACGAGCAGTACTTC
>TRBD2|TRBV7-9|TRBJ2-1|NA
CASSPKTSGSLKSVF
TGTGCCAGCAGCCCGAAGACTAGCGGGAGCCTCAAATCGGTCTTC
>NA|TRBV28|TRBJ2-7|NA
CASSLSGRPYEQYF
TGTGCCAGCAGTTTAAGTGGGAGGCCCTACGAGCAGTACTTC
>NA|TRBV19|TRBJ1-5|NA
CASTEAETSNQPQHF
TGTGCCAGTACCGAGGCAGAAACTAGCAATCAGCCCCAGCATTTT
>NA|TRBV27|TRBJ2-1|NA
CASTTSQHNEQFF
TGTGCCAGCACAACTAGCCAACACAATGAGCAGTTCTTC
>TRBD1|TRBV28|TRBJ2-7|NA
CASSPSPRQGPSYEQYF
TGTGCCAGCAGCCCCTCCCCCAGACAGGGACCCTCCTACGAGCAGTACTTC
>TRBD2|TRBV28|TRBJ2-7|NA
CASSLGWVSGSGGYEQYF
TGTGCCAGCAGTTTAGGATGGGTTTCAGGGTCGGGGGGCTACGAGCAGTACTTC
>NA|TRBV5-4|TRBJ2-5|NA
CASSLESEETQYF
TGTGCCAGCAGCCTAGAGTCGGAAGAGACCCAGTACTTC
>TRBD2|TRBV5-1|TRBJ2-1|NA
CASSFDGRATNEQFF
TGCGCCAGCAGCTTTGACGGGAGGGCGACGAATGAGCAGTTCTTC
>TRBD1|TRBV9|TRBJ2-7|NA
CASSVAGGNYEQYF
TGTGCCAGCAGCGTTGCAGGGGGTAACTACGAGCAGTACTTC
>TRBD1|TRBV11-2|TRBJ2-1|NA
CASSLGQGIEQFF
TGTGCCAGCAGCTTAGGACAGGGGATTGAGCAGTTCTTC
>NA|TRBV28|TRBJ2-7|NA
CASSSPPIGQYF
TGTGCCAGCAGTTCCCCTCCTATCGGTCAGTACTTC
>NA|TRBV27|TRBJ2-7|NA
CASSPLSRVPSYEQYF
TGTGCCAGCAGTCCGCTGTCCAGGGTTCCCTCCTACGAGCAGTACTTC
>NA|TRBV7-6|TRBJ2-2|NA
CASSRAGSRPNTGELFF
TGTGCCAGCAGTCGAGCCGGAAGCAGACCAAACACCGGGGAGCTGTTTTTT
>TRBD1|TRBV15|TRBJ1-2|NA
CATSNPGQAYGYTF
TGTGCCACCAGCAATCCGGGACAGGCCTATGGCTACACCTTC
>TRBD1|TRBV27|TRBJ2-7|NA
CASSLSVRSGTGQTYEQYF
TGTGCCAGCAGTTTATCCGTCCGTTCCGGGACAGGGCAAACCTACGAGCAGTACTTC
>NA|TRBV25-1|TRBJ1-2|NA
CASSVASHYGYTF
TGTGCCAGCAGTGTGGCCAGCCACTATGGCTACACCTTC
>NA|TRBV28|TRBJ2-7|NA
CASSARGETSYEQYF
TGTGCCAGCAGTGCCCGCGGCGAAACTTCCTACGAGCAGTACTTC
>NA|TRBV7-9|TRBJ2-1|NA
CASSLVVAGAHEQFF
TGTGCCAGCAGCTTAGTAGTCGCAGGGGCCCATGAGCAGTTCTTC
>NA|TRBV5-1|TRBJ2-2|NA
CASSLTGTGELFF
TGCGCCAGCAGCTTGACAGGGACCGGGGAGCTGTTTTTT
>TRBD2|TRBV4-1|TRBJ2-3|NA
CASSQVGLAGDLTDTQYF
TGCGCCAGCAGCCAAGTTGGCCTAGCGGGGGACCTCACAGATACGCAGTATTTT
>NA|TRBV30|TRBJ2-7|NA
CAWRDNSYEQYF
TGTGCCTGGAGGGACAACTCCTACGAGCAGTACTTC
>NA|TRBV5-1|TRBJ2-4|NA
CASSLAARENIQYF
TGCGCCAGCAGCTTGGCTGCCAGGGAAAACATTCAGTACTTC
>NA|TRBV27|TRBJ2-1|NA
CASSLDRYNEQFF
TGTGCCAGCAGCCTGGACAGATACAATGAGCAGTTCTTC
>NA|TRBV27|TRBJ1-2|NA
CASSLLGGHGYTF
TGTGCCAGCAGTTTGTTAGGCGGGCACGGCTACACCTTC
>TRBD1|TRBV6-5|TRBJ1-1|NA
CASSSGQGSYTEAFF
TGTGCCAGCAGTTCGGGACAGGGGAGTTATACTGAAGCTTTCTTT
>TRBD2|TRBV4-2|TRBJ2-7|NA
CASSHGTSGTYEQYF
TGTGCCAGCAGCCACGGGACTAGCGGGACCTACGAGCAGTACTTC
>TRBD2|TRBV13|TRBJ2-3|NA
CASSSTSGRPVDTQYF
TGTGCCAGCAGCTCCACTAGCGGGAGGCCTGTGGATACGCAGTATTTT
>TRBD2|TRBV13|TRBJ2-2|NA
CASKPSSGSEYTGELFF
TGTGCCAGCAAGCCGTCTAGCGGGAGTGAGTACACCGGGGAGCTGTTTTTT
>TRBD1|TRBV28|TRBJ1-5|NA
CASSLDRVNQPQHF
TGTGCCAGCAGTTTAGACAGGGTAAATCAGCCCCAGCATTTT
>TRBD1|TRBV28|TRBJ2-5|NA
CASSHDLTGYQETQYF
TGTGCCAGCAGCCACGACCTGACAGGGTACCAAGAGACCCAGTACTTC
>NA|TRBV27|TRBJ2-1|NA
CASSPVGSYNEQFF
TGTGCCAGCAGTCCCGTCGGGAGCTACAATGAGCAGTTCTTC
>NA|TRBV6-6|TRBJ2-7|NA
CASSYSGEYEQYF
TGTGCCAGCAGTTACTCAGGGGAATACGAGCAGTACTTC
>TRBD2|TRBV14|TRBJ2-2|NA
CASSGLAGYTGELFF
TGTGCCAGCAGTGGACTAGCGGGATATACCGGGGAGCTGTTTTTT